This TCR beta chain comes out of a study of blood T cell repertoires in COVID-19. Study context: Collection of acute and convalescent COVID-19 samples took place in the United States, Italy and Spain. PBMCs, B-cell-depleted T cells, or T cells were the source of the cDNA or gDNA that made up the material.

The germline V gene encodes CDR1 SQVTM and CDR2 ANQGSEA. Unmatched junction bases numbered 5, after V lost 5 bases and J lost 1 base. The CDR3 extends over 15 amino acids. The authors' processing: Reference gene primer amplification gave estimated nucleated cell counts. Method: immunoSEQ multiplex PCR; TCRdb's copy keeps in-frame clones and lacks some. V and J calls and clone size are as listed in that table; D and trimming were resolved from the DNA. The table records some 140,000 clones, about 80% of them present only once. This clone has just one count. The chain uses TRBV29-1 and TRBJ2-3, with 11 bases aligning to TRBD2. The clonotype originates from a man in his fifties or sixties with acute or convalescent COVID-19. Sequenced material: peripheral blood. The DNA of the CDR3 is TGCAGCGTTTCCGGGACTAGCGGAGGCACAGATACGCAGTATTTT. This translates into CSVSGTSGGTDTQYF.